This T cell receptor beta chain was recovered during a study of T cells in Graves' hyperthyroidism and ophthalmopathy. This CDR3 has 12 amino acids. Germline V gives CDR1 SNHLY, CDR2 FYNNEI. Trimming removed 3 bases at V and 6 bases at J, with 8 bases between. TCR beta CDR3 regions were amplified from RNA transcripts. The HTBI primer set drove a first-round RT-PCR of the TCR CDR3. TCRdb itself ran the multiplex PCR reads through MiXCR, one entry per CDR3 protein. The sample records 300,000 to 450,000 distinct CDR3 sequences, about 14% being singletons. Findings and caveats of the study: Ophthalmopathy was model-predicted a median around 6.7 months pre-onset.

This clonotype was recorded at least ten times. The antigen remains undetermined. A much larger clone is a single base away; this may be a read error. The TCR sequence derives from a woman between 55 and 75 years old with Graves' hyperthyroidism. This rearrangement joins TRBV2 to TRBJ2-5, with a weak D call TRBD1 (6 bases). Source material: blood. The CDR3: CASSDRGKTQYF. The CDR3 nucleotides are TGTGCCAGCAGTGACAGGGGAAAGACCCAGTACTTC. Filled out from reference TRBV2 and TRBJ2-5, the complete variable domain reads EPEVTQTPSHQVTQMGQEVILRCVPISNHLYFYWYRQILGQKVEFLVSFYNNEISEKSEIFDDQFSVERPDGSNFTLKIRSTKLEDSAMYFCASSDRGKTQYFGPGTRLLVL.